This TCR beta chain was identified in a study of blood T cell repertoires in COVID-19. Study-level information: Sites in the United States, Italy and Spain provided acute and convalescent COVID-19 samples. T cells, B-cell-depleted T cells, or PBMCs provided the cDNA or gDNA that served as material.

TCRdb's table, derived via immunoSEQ multiplex PCR, lists solely in-frame clones and lacks some. Here the sample spans under 250,000 clones, approximately 80% being singletons. The CDR3 is made up of 15 amino acids. Unmatched junction bases numbered 8, after V lost 6 bases and J lost 4 bases. The germline CDR1 and CDR2 sequences are SGDLS and YYNGEE. Material: PBMCs or T cells enriched from blood (not recorded which). The chain recombines TRBV9 with TRBJ2-2; 8 bases align to TRBD1. The receptor's source is a man aged 30-40 years with acute COVID-19. CDR3: CASTTTGAPTGELFF. For the CDR3, the DNA is TGTGCCAGCACCACGACAGGGGCTCCCACCGGGGAGCTGTTTTTT.